The 17 T cell receptor beta chains below come from one sample, sequenced in a study of molecular identifiers for immune sequencing clone quantification. TCRdb ran MiXCR on the PCR reads and lists one entry per CDR3 protein. The profile shows under 650,000 distinct CDR3 sequences, just under 20% of them singletons. Sequenced: naive CD8+ T cells from blood, with Jurkat cell RNA spiked in. Subset in this sample: FACS-sorted CD8+CD4-CCR7+CD45RA+ naive T cells. Receptor source: a human donor in good health. Some libraries in this study had Jurkat cell RNA spiked in.

This clonotype appeared many times. The CDR3 DNA sequence: TGTGCCAGCAGTTTTCTGGGACAGGGGGCCGGGCAGTACTTC. As protein: CASSFLGQGAGQYF. This chain uses TRBV12-3 or TRBV12-4 with TRBJ2-7, with 12 bases identical to TRBD1. The V segment lost 3 bases and the J segment 9 bases; nucleotides outside the gene matches: 6. This CDR3 contains 14 residues.

The chain couples TRBV6-2 or TRBV6-3 to TRBJ1-5; TRBD1 matches at 10 bases. V shed 6 bases and J 0 bases; nucleotides not matched to a gene: 2. The CDR3 loop spans 15 amino acids. The V gene's germline CDR1 is MNHEY and CDR2 SVGEGT. Here the CDR3 DNA reads TGTGCCAGCAGGGGGGACAGGGGTAGCAATCAGCCCCAGCATTTT. Protein sequence: CASRGDRGSNQPQHF.

This chain joins TRBV2 and TRBJ2-5; TRBD2 matches at 14 bases. CDR3 size: 17 residues. CDR1 is SNHLY, CDR2 FYNNEI, per germline. V gave up 4 bases and J gave up 5 bases; unmatched junction bases: 9. CDR3 nucleotide sequence: TGTGCCAGCAGTGGGGGGACTAGCGGGGGTTTGTGGGAGACCCAGTACTTC. Protein: CASSGGTSGGLWETQYF.

A few counts support this clonotype. V usage is TRBV27 and J usage is TRBJ2-3; possibly TRBD2 for D (6 bases). With 2 bases removed from V and 4 bases from J, the gap between germline ends came to 13 bases. This CDR3 spans 15 amino acids. Germline-derived CDR1 and CDR2 are MNHEY and SMNVEV (reference sequence). CDR3 nucleotide sequence: TGTGCCAGCAGTTTAGGGGGGAGCGGCCCAGATACGCAGTATTTT. This codes for CASSLGGSGPDTQYF.

This clonotype was seen a handful of times. The J gene is TRBJ2-1, the V gene TRBV7-6; TRBD1 or TRBD2 may be the D gene (5 bases each). The CDR3 spans 15 residues. Germline V gene lookup returns CDR1 SGHVS and CDR2 FNYEAQ. V lost 2 bases and J lost 7, with 15 bases in between. The CDR3 is CASSLLGVGANEQFF. CDR3 bases: TGTGCCAGCAGCTTATTAGGGGTCGGGGCAAATGAGCAGTTCTTC.

The chain links TRBV20-1 to TRBJ1-1, with D tentatively TRBD1 (5 bases). This CDR3 is 15 amino acids long. The ends were cut back, 3 bases at V and 5 bases at J, with 19 bases in the middle. Germline CDR1 and CDR2: DFQATT and SNEGSKA (reference sequence). DNA for the CDR3: TGCAGTGCTAGGGTTCGGACACCTCGGTATACTGAAGCTTTCTTT. Its protein product is CSARVRTPRYTEAFF.

This clonotype was seen a handful of times. The rearrangement links TRBV20-1 to TRBJ2-1, with D perhaps TRBD1 or TRBD2 (7 bases each). CDR3 length equals 16 residues. Per the germline V gene, CDR1 is DFQATT and CDR2 is SNEGSKA (reference sequence). V lost 0 bases to trimming and J lost 4 bases, with 16 bases between them. CDR3 amino acids: CSARDLGRGQYNEQFF. Written as DNA, the CDR3 is TGCAGTGCTAGAGATTTAGGGAGGGGGCAATACAATGAGCAGTTCTTC.

With respect to this clonotype: A much more abundant neighbour one base away suggests this may be a read error. The V gene is TRBV7-8, the J gene TRBJ2-2; D may be TRBD1 or TRBD2 (6 bases each). The CDR3 runs 12 residues. Looked up from germline, CDR1 is SGHVS and CDR2 is FQNEAQ. DNA for the CDR3: TGTGCCAGCAGGGGGGGCACCGGGAAGCTGTTTTTT. Its translation is CASRGGTGKLFF.

This clonotype was found a few times. The genes are TRBV4-3 and TRBJ2-6; 9 bases are shared with TRBD1. After removal of 0 bases from V and 3 bases from J, the junction contained 18 bases not matched to a gene. CDR3 length equals 22 residues. Looked up from germline, CDR1 is LGHNA and CDR2 is YSLEER. DNA for the CDR3: TGCGCCAGCAGCCAAGAAACCGCCGCGGGGACAGGGTTTTTCCTTGGGGCCAACGTCCTGACTTTC. Encoded protein: CASSQETAAGTGFFLGANVLTF.

This clonotype has more than one count but fewer than ten. The chain couples TRBV27 to TRBJ2-7; TRBD1 agrees at 9 bases. The CDR3 runs to 15 residues. Germline CDR1 is MNHEY and CDR2 is SMNVEV (reference sequence). V lost 2 bases and J lost 6; bases outside the gene matches: 8. CDR3 amino acids: CASSLGTGLHVEQYF. CDR3 DNA sequence: TGTGCCAGCAGTTTAGGGACAGGGTTGCACGTCGAGCAGTACTTC.

The rearrangement joins TRBV4-1 to TRBJ2-5; 8 bases match TRBD2. The CDR3 length is 16 residues. Trimming at V came to 0 bases and at J to 5 bases, leaving 8 bases not matched to a gene. Germline lookup yields CDR1 MGHRA and CDR2 YSYEKL. The CDR3 sequence: CASSQDPAGGGETQYF. Written as DNA, the CDR3 is TGCGCCAGCAGCCAAGATCCCGCGGGGGGCGGGGAGACCCAGTACTTC.

This chain uses TRBV30 with TRBJ1-1; TRBD1 agrees at 9 bases. CDR1 and CDR2 from the germline V gene are GTSNPN and SVGIG (reference sequence). The junction had 12 bases not matched to a gene; V was cut back by 7 bases and J by 3 bases. The CDR3 length is 15 residues. The chain's CDR3 is CASWRDRERDTEAFF. CDR3 DNA: TGTGCCTCCTGGAGGGACAGGGAGAGGGACACTGAAGCTTTCTTT.

The genes are TRBV3-1 and TRBJ1-1; D ambiguous. V was trimmed by 3 bases and J by 0 bases, leaving 8 bases between them. The germline V gene has CDR1 LGHDT and CDR2 YNNKEL (reference sequence). The CDR3 runs to 14 residues. The CDR3 sequence is CASSHGGMNTEAFF. CDR3 DNA sequence: TGTGCCAGCAGCCATGGCGGGATGAACACTGAAGCTTTCTTT.

This rearrangement joins TRBV20-1 to TRBJ1-5; D uncertain. This CDR3 region has 14 residues. Germline V lookup: CDR1 DFQATT, CDR2 SNEGSKA (reference sequence). The ends were cut back, 3 bases at V and 0 bases at J, with 9 bases in the middle. As DNA, the CDR3 is TGCAGTGCTAGGAACCCTGATAGCAATCAGCCCCAGCATTTT. It translates to CSARNPDSNQPQHF.

This clonotype was seen at least ten times. V is TRBV20-1 and J is TRBJ2-7, with D uncertain. From germline, CDR1 is DFQATT and CDR2 SNEGSKA (reference sequence). The V gene lost 5 bases and the J gene lost 0 bases, with 20 bases spanning the gap. This CDR3 spans 16 amino acids. The chain's CDR3 is CSAFPRKGESSYEQYF. The CDR3 nucleotides read TGCAGTGCTTTTCCCCGTAAGGGCGAAAGCTCCTACGAGCAGTACTTC.

This chain joins TRBV11-2 and TRBJ2-1; 12 nucleotides align to TRBD2. Per the germline V gene, CDR1 is SGHAT and CDR2 is FQNNGV. Losses at the gene ends were 5 bases for V and 7 bases for J; bases not matched to a gene: 9. This CDR3 has 16 amino acids. The CDR3 nucleotides read TGTGCCAGCAGCCCAACGGCTAGCGGGAGGGAGAATGAGCAGTTCTTC. Translated: CASSPTASGRENEQFF.

This chain links TRBV7-9 with TRBJ2-3, with 8 bases fitting TRBD2. The CDR3 extends over 15 amino acids. The germline V gene encodes CDR1 SEHNR and CDR2 FQNEAQ (reference sequence). J gave up 9 bases and V 5 bases, and 13 bases lay outside the gene matches. The CDR3 DNA is TGTGCCAGCAGCATACAACGTAACGGACTAGCCACGCAGTATTTT. Translating it yields CASSIQRNGLATQYF.